This TCR beta chain appears in the sequencing data of a study of spatial heterogeneity in lung cancer. Study information: Available follow-up PBMC samples, collected a median of around 23 months post-resection, were sequenced. Alpha-chain sequences were consistently detected in smaller numbers than beta-chain sequences.

This clonotype turned up a few times. The antigen is not known. Study-level results: Detection of ubiquitous tumor TCRs in blood was higher at resection than follow-up.

The CDR3 totals 16 residues. J lost 7 bases, V lost 3 bases, and 12 bases had no gene match. Germline CDR1 reads DFQATT; CDR2 reads SNEGSKA (reference sequence). Time point given: blood at routine non-recurrence follow-up after resection. From tumor, nontumor lung or frozen PBMC, whole RNA was taken unsorted for sequencing. A distinct unique molecular identifier was carried by each TCR cDNA molecule. TCRdb itself ran the 5' RACE reads through MiXCR, one entry per CDR3 protein. The table records some 54,000 distinct CDR3 sequences, 7.4% of them present only once. The receptor comes from a female donor with early-stage non-small cell lung cancer. The source was PBMCs, collected at follow-up. This chain connects TRBV20-1 to TRBJ1-6; 7 bases match TRBD1. The CDR3 nucleotides read TGCAGTGCTAGTGACCCTTGGACAGGTTGGAATTCACCCCTCCACTTT. This codes for CSASDPWTGWNSPLHF.